What follows describes a single T cell receptor (beta chain). The target antigen is unknown. These data belong to a study of early T cells in non-severe SARS-CoV-2 infection. Study at large: It was bulk RNA from unsorted whole blood that was sequenced, and the chains were unpaired.

With 2 bases clipped from V and 4 bases from J, the junction kept 2 bases outside the gene matches. The CDR3 consists of 15 residues. CDR1 is SGDLS, CDR2 YYNGEE, per germline. Individual cDNA molecules carried attached unique molecular identifiers. TCRdb reprocessed the 5' RACE reads via MiXCR and lists one record per CDR3 protein. The profile shows 60,000 or so distinct CDR3 sequences, about 13% of them singletons. General observations from the study: Anti-spike CD8 specificities were favored by VDJdb matching, whose results missed private and CD4 specificities.

The TCR sequence derives from an adult who was a healthcare worker with PCR-confirmed SARS-CoV-2 infection or an uninfected control (not recorded which). Sequenced input: whole blood. The chain combines TRBV9 with TRBJ2-1; TRBD2 matches 11 bases. The CDR3: CASSVTSGVYNEQFF. The CDR3 nucleotides are TGTGCCAGCAGCGTGACTAGCGGGGTATACAATGAGCAGTTCTTC.